The 18 T cell receptor beta chains below all came from one sample that was sequenced in a study of T cells in Graves' hyperthyroidism and ophthalmopathy (dated by TCRdb to the late 2010s). The protocol used for the library was multiplex PCR. Instrument used: Illumina HiSeq 2000. TCR beta CDR3 regions were amplified from RNA transcripts. For the first round of RT-PCR on the TCR CDR3, the HTBI primer set was used together with the Qiagen OneStep RT-PCR kit. Clones were called with MiXCR by TCRdb after fastp trimmed the public reads at Q25, and only in-frame beta chains were retained. Rows matching on CDR3 protein sequence are summarized as one entry with the most common DNA and genes. The sample table holds 800,000 or so distinct CDR3 sequences, of which about 38% were seen once. Over 8% of the sample is held by the ten biggest clonotypes. Sequencing input: blood. Receptors originate from a man aged 18 to 29 with Graves' hyperthyroidism.

This clonotype was counted between two and nine times. V usage is TRBV20-1 and J usage is TRBJ1-1; D ambiguous. The V gene lost 6 bases and the J gene lost 2 bases, with 22 bases spanning the gap. Germline loops: CDR1 DFQATT, CDR2 SNEGSKA (reference sequence). This CDR3 contains 16 residues. The CDR3 DNA sequence: TGCAGTGCCCCGGCCGGATCTTACCTATTCAACACTGAAGCTTTCTTT. It translates to CSAPAGSYLFNTEAFF.

This clonotype was seen once. Possible read error: a much larger clone is one base away. V is TRBV11-2 and J is TRBJ2-7; no reliable D call. The CDR3 sequence is 14 residues long. Germline CDR1 is SGHAT and CDR2 is FQNNGV. CDR3 protein: CASSLISLAYGQYF. The DNA for the CDR3 is TGTGCCAGCAGCTTAATCAGCCTTGCCTACGGGCAGTACTTC.

This clonotype was detected ten times or more. This sequence joins TRBV2 and TRBJ2-5; weak D call: TRBD2 (5 bases). The CDR3 consists of 13 residues. Germline lookup yields CDR1 SNHLY and CDR2 FYNNEI. V was pared by 6 bases and J by 1 base, with 9 bases between. Written as DNA, the CDR3 is TGTGCCAGCAGCGGGATAACCCAAGAGACCCAGTACTTC. It is translated as CASSGITQETQYF.

The V and J genes are TRBV20-1 and TRBJ1-1; D gene uncertain. The CDR3 is 11 amino acids. V lost 7 bases to trimming and J lost 1 base, with 7 bases between them. Germline loops: CDR1 DFQATT, CDR2 SNEGSKA (reference sequence). This CDR3 reads CSEAGNTEAFF. In DNA form, the CDR3 reads TGCAGTGAGGCAGGGAACACTGAAGCTTTCTTT.

This chain connects TRBV4-1 to TRBJ2-2, with D tentatively TRBD1 (6 bases). This CDR3 region has 16 residues. Per germline, CDR1 MGHRA and CDR2 YSYEKL. V shed 0 bases and J shed 1 base, with 9 bases lying between them. The CDR3 here is CASSQDGGQNTGELFF. CDR3 in DNA: TGCGCCAGCAGCCAAGATGGGGGACAGAACACCGGGGAGCTGTTTTTT.

V is TRBV5-1 and J is TRBJ2-5, with D perhaps TRBD1 (7 bases). Germline CDR1 reads SGHRS; CDR2 reads YFSETQ. The V end lost 5 bases, the J end lost 4 bases, and 12 bases lay between the germline ends. The CDR3 is made up of 13 amino acids. As DNA, the CDR3 is TGCGCCAGCAGAGGAGGGGGCGGAGAGACCCAGTACTTC. Protein product: CASRGGGGETQYF.

A remark on this clonotype: Given a much more abundant clone one base away, this may be a read error. This chain joins TRBV5-1 and TRBJ2-7, with TRBD1 matching 9 bases. The V segment lost 4 bases and the J segment 6 bases; nucleotides outside the gene matches: 8. The CDR3 contains 14 residues. CDR1 is SGHRS, CDR2 YFSETQ, per germline. The CDR3 sequence is CASSTGTGMGEQYF. For the CDR3, the DNA is TGCGCCAGCAGCACCGGGACAGGGATGGGCGAGCAGTACTTC.

This clonotype was counted at least ten times. The V call is TRBV29-1, the J call TRBJ1-5; tentatively, D is TRBD1 (6 bases). Trimming took 6 bases from V and 6 from J, leaving 15 bases between them. This CDR3 is 13 amino acids long. Germline assignment: CDR1 SQVTM and CDR2 ANQGSEA. CDR3 protein: CSVTTGWGQPQHF. CDR3 in DNA: TGCAGCGTAACAACAGGGTGGGGTCAGCCCCAGCATTTT.

This clonotype was seen many times. The chain employs TRBV24-1 and TRBJ2-5; no clear D. The CDR3 has 11 amino acids. V lost 3 bases, J lost 4 bases, and 2 bases lay in between. The V gene's germline CDR1 is KGHDR and CDR2 SFDVKD. CDR3 sequence (DNA): TGTGCCACCAGTGATGGAGAGACCCAGTACTTC. Protein sequence: CATSDGETQYF.

DNA for the CDR3: TGTGCCAGCAGCCCCACTAGAGACGAGCAGTACTTC. Amino acid sequence: CASSPTRDEQYF. This chain joins TRBV2 and TRBJ2-7; D perhaps matches TRBD2 (5 bases). The V gene lost 6 bases and the J gene lost 5 bases, with 11 bases spanning the gap. This CDR3 has 12 residues. The germline V gene encodes CDR1 SNHLY and CDR2 FYNNEI.

The chain couples TRBV6-6 to TRBJ2-5; D remains unclear. V shed 2 bases and J shed 5 bases, with 18 bases lying between them. The CDR3 has 16 amino acids. The germline V gene encodes CDR1 MNHNY and CDR2 SVGAGI (reference sequence). The CDR3 DNA is TGTGCCAGCAGTTACCACCTCGCCAGCCTGGAGGAGACCCAGTACTTC. Translated, it gives CASSYHLASLEETQYF.

This clonotype was found a few times. The CDR3 here is CATNYFRGPNTGELFF. The CDR3 nucleotides are TGCGCCACCAATTACTTCCGGGGACCGAACACCGGGGAGCTGTTTTTT. This rearrangement joins TRBV10-1 to TRBJ2-2, with D perhaps TRBD1 or TRBD2 (5 bases each). The CDR3 spans 16 residues. V lost 10 bases, J lost 0 bases, and 18 bases lay in between. CDR1 WNHNN and CDR2 SYGVQD come from the germline V gene (reference sequence).

This clonotype came up many times. V is TRBV7-9 and J is TRBJ2-7; D is unresolved. The CDR3 is 12 amino acids. Germline CDR1 is SEHNR and CDR2 is FQNEAQ (reference sequence). V lost 11 bases and J 4 bases, leaving 15 bases between the germline ends. CDR3 residues: CAVSREMYEQYF. CDR3 nucleotides: TGTGCCGTCAGTAGGGAAATGTACGAGCAGTACTTC. The whole variable domain, remainder taken from reference TRBV7-9 and TRBJ2-7, is DTGVSQNPRHKITKRGQNVTFRCDPISEHNRLYWYRQTLGQGPEFLTYFQNEAQLEKSRLLSDRFSAERPKGSFSTLEIQRTEQGDSAMYLCAVSREMYEQYFGPGTRLTVT.

The chain uses TRBV9 and TRBJ2-7; 8 bases line up with TRBD1. The germline CDR1 and CDR2 sequences are SGDLS and YYNGEE. The CDR3 consists of 16 residues. Losses at the gene ends were 3 bases for V and 3 bases for J; bases not matched to a gene: 11. CDR3 residues: CASSAGVGGQDYEQYF. The CDR3, as DNA: TGTGCCAGCAGCGCTGGAGTAGGGGGACAGGACTACGAGCAGTACTTC.

For this clonotype: A much larger clonotype is one base distant, so this may be a read error. The chain carries TRBV14 and TRBJ2-2; the D is unclear. The CDR3 covers 12 residues. Germline V gene lookup returns CDR1 SGHDN and CDR2 FVKESK. Here the CDR3 DNA reads TGTGCCGGCAGCCAAGTGGTCGGGGAGCTGTTTTTT. Protein sequence: CAGSQVVGELFF.

This clonotype was observed a single time. The chain recombines TRBV6-1 with TRBJ2-5, with a weak D call TRBD1 (5 bases). Germline assignment: CDR1 MNHNS and CDR2 SASEGT. The CDR3 sequence is 14 residues long. The V end was cut by 6 bases, the J end by 2 bases, with 13 bases between. The CDR3 reads CASRKGLEQETQYF. The CDR3 nucleotides read TGTGCCAGCAGAAAGGGGCTAGAACAAGAGACCCAGTACTTC.

J is TRBJ1-2 and V is TRBV9; no clear D. This CDR3 spans 14 amino acids. Trimming took 3 bases from V and 0 from J, leaving 9 bases between them. Looked up from germline, CDR1 is SGDLS and CDR2 is YYNGEE. The CDR3: CASSATTANYGYTF. CDR3 DNA: TGTGCCAGCAGCGCAACAACAGCTAACTATGGCTACACCTTC. Combining the CDR3 with reference TRBV9 and TRBJ1-2 gives the whole variable domain DSGVTQTPKHLITATGQRVTLRCSPRSGDLSVYWYQQSLDQGLQFLIQYYNGEERAKGNILERFSAQQFPDLHSELNLSSLELGDSALYFCASSATTANYGYTFGSGTRLTVV.

The chain links TRBV3-1 to TRBJ1-2; D not resolved. Germline CDR1 and CDR2: LGHDT and YNNKEL (reference sequence). V dropped 4 bases and J dropped 4 bases, with 10 bases sitting between them. The CDR3 is made up of 13 amino acids. Here the CDR3 DNA reads TGTGCCAGCAGCCCCCAGGCTGGCTATGGCTACACCTTC. Translating it yields CASSPQAGYGYTF.